This T cell receptor (beta chain) was sequenced in a study of blood T cell repertoires in COVID-19. Study-level background: Acute-phase and convalescent COVID-19 samples originated in the United States, Italy and Spain.

Enrollees, roughly 18 to 89 years old, lived in 24 US areas. Cohort assignment relied on participant-reported clinical history. In the source study's methods: Quantification of nucleated cells was approximated via reference gene primer amplification. Data came from immunoSEQ multiplex PCR; TCRdb stores just in-frame clones and leaves some out. The DNA was the basis for D and trimming; V, J and clone size are from that table. This table holds almost 250,000 clones, around 88% found once. Looked up from germline, CDR1 is MNHEY and CDR2 is SMNVEV (reference sequence). V was pared by 5 bases and J by 0 bases, with 17 bases between. The length of the CDR3 is 16 residues. In its sample, this clone was seen once.

Sequenced sample: PBMCs or T cells enriched from blood (not recorded which). This TCR came from a young woman who had recovered from COVID-19. This chain links TRBV27 with TRBJ2-7; D possibly corresponds to TRBD2 (6 bases). In DNA, the CDR3 is TGTGCCAGCAGTCGACTACCCGGGACTGGCTCCTACGAGCAGTACTTC. Its protein product is CASSRLPGTGSYEQYF.